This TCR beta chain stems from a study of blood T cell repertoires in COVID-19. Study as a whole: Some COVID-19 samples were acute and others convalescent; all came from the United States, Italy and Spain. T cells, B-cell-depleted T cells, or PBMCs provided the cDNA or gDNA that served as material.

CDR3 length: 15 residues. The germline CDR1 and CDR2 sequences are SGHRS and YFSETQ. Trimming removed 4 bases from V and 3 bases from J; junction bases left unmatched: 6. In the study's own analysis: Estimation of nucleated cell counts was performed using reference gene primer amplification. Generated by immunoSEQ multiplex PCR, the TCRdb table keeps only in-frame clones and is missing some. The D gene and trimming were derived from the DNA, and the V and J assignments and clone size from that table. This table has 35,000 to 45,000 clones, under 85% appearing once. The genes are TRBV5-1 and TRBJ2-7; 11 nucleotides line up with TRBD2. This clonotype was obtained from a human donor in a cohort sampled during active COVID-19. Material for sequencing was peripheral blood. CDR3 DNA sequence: TGCGCCAGCAGCCGTGCCGGGACTAGCGGCTACGAGCAGTACTTC. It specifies CASSRAGTSGYEQYF.